These T cell receptor beta chains were read from a single sample in a study of blood T cells in healthy people across ages. TCRdb reprocessed the 5' RACE reads with MiXCR, giving one entry per CDR3 protein. The table includes hundreds of thousands of distinct CDR3 sequences, around 49% detected once. The sequenced sample consisted of blood. The receptors shown here come from a woman aged 60-70 years in good health. Both conserved end residues are part of each CDR3. The order of the fields is CDR3 length, clone size, J gene, V gene, CDR3 protein. Clone size is given for some rows only: seen once, a few or many times, or a class if the clone is expanded.

cdr3_length: 14; clone_size: many; j_call: TRBJ2-7; v_call: TRBV4-1; cdr3_aa: CASSQLGQSYEQYF
cdr3_length: 12; clone_size: -; j_call: TRBJ1-6; v_call: TRBV20-1; cdr3_aa: CSTDRGNSPLHF
cdr3_length: 13; clone_size: once; j_call: TRBJ2-2; v_call: TRBV20-1; cdr3_aa: CSARAPGTGELFF
cdr3_length: 15; clone_size: -; j_call: TRBJ1-6; v_call: TRBV15; cdr3_aa: CATSREDRDSAPLHF
cdr3_length: 13; clone_size: -; j_call: TRBJ2-1; v_call: TRBV20-1; cdr3_aa: CSAGTRLYNEQFF
cdr3_length: 15; clone_size: -; j_call: -; v_call: TRBV7-2; cdr3_aa: CASSAHELGVHEQYF
cdr3_length: 12; clone_size: once; j_call: TRBJ1-6; v_call: TRBV7-9; cdr3_aa: CASSLGSSPLHF
cdr3_length: 11; clone_size: -; j_call: TRBJ2-3; v_call: TRBV24-1; cdr3_aa: CATSVKDTQYF
cdr3_length: 14; clone_size: few; j_call: TRBJ2-1; v_call: TRBV7-9; cdr3_aa: CASSLATSRDEQFF
cdr3_length: 17; clone_size: few; j_call: TRBJ2-1; v_call: TRBV19; cdr3_aa: CASSTGTAQSSYNEQFF
cdr3_length: 13; clone_size: few; j_call: TRBJ2-7; v_call: TRBV3-1; cdr3_aa: CASSQSGLGEQYF
cdr3_length: 14; clone_size: few; j_call: TRBJ2-1; v_call: TRBV18; cdr3_aa: CASSLEGVYNEQFF
cdr3_length: 15; clone_size: -; j_call: TRBJ2-7; v_call: TRBV7-6; cdr3_aa: CASSLWATGSYEQYF
cdr3_length: 16; clone_size: -; j_call: TRBJ2-7; v_call: TRBV4-3; cdr3_aa: CASSQGPDRDSYEQYF
cdr3_length: 16; clone_size: -; j_call: TRBJ2-1; v_call: TRBV12-5; cdr3_aa: CASGLFGTNLNNEQFF
cdr3_length: 13; clone_size: -; j_call: TRBJ2-1; v_call: TRBV4-2; cdr3_aa: CASSQGYLNEQFF
cdr3_length: 13; clone_size: -; j_call: TRBJ2-1; v_call: TRBV5-5; cdr3_aa: CASSIHRGREPFF
cdr3_length: 15; clone_size: -; j_call: TRBJ2-3; v_call: TRBV7-9; cdr3_aa: CASSLGIGEKDTQYF